This T cell receptor (beta chain) originates from a study of molecular identifiers for immune sequencing clone quantification. Each CDR3 protein is one row after TCRdb ran MiXCR on the PCR reads. The profile shows about 40,000 distinct CDR3 sequences, around a sixth of them singletons. The study's findings and limits: Clones of above 20 RNA copies carried over 99% of effector molecules; in naive cells they carried under 1%. Identical TCR molecules that share a barcode could lead to an underestimation of highly expanded clone sizes. Researchers reportedly could pick up spiked Jurkat TCR RNA from one cell mixed into more than 800,000 naive cells.

Sorting isolated naive CD8 T cells as CD8+CD4-CCR7+CD45RA+ events. This clonotype was recorded at least ten times. Its antigen is not identified. The sequence came from a human donor in good health. Some libraries in this study had Jurkat cell RNA spiked in. Specimen: naive CD8+ T cells from blood, with Jurkat cell RNA spiked in. As to subset: FACS-sorted CD8+CD4-CCR7+CD45RA+ naive T cells.

CDR3 sequence (DNA): TGCGCCAGCAGCCAAGGGGACCTCTCTGGCTACACCTTC. Its translation is CASSQGDLSGYTF. This chain links TRBV4-1 with TRBJ1-2, with TRBD1 as a possible D gene (5 bases). V lost 1 base and J lost 7, with 10 bases in between. The CDR3 length is 13 residues. Germline V gene lookup returns CDR1 MGHRA and CDR2 YSYEKL.